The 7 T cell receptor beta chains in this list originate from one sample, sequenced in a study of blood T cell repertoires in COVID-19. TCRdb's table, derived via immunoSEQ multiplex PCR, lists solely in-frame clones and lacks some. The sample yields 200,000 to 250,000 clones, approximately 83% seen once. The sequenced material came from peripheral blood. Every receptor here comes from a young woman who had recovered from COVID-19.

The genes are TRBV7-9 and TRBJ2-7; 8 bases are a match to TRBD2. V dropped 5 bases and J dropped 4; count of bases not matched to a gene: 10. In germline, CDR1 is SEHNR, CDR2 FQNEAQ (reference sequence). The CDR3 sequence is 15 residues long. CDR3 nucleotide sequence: TGTGCCAGCAGCCACCCGGGACTAGGGGGGTACGAGCAGTACTTC. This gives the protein CASSHPGLGGYEQYF. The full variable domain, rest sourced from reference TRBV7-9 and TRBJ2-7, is DTGVSQNPRHKITKRGQNVTFRCDPISEHNRLYWYRQTLGQGPEFLTYFQNEAQLEKSRLLSDRFSAERPKGSFSTLEIQRTEQGDSAMYLCASSHPGLGGYEQYFGPGTRLTVT.

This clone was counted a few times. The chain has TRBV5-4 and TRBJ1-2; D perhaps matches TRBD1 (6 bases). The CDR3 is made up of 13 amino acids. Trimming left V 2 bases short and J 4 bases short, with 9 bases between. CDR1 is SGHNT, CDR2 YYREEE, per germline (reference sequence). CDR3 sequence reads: CASSFTGPYGYTF. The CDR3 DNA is TGTGCCAGCAGCTTTACAGGGCCCTATGGCTACACCTTC.

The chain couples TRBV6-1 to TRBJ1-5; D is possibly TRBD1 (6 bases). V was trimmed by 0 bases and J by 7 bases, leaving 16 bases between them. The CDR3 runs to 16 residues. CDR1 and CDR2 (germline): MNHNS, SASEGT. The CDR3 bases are TGTGCCAGCAGTGAAGCCTTGACAGGCCCGGGGCAGCCCCAGCATTTT. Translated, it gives CASSEALTGPGQPQHF.

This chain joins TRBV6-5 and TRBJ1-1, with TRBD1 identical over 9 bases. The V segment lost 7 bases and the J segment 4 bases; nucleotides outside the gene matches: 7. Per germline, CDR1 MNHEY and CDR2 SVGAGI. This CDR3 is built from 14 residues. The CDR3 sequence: CASTRQGGSTEAFF. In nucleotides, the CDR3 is TGTGCCAGCACTCGACAGGGGGGAAGCACTGAAGCTTTCTTT.

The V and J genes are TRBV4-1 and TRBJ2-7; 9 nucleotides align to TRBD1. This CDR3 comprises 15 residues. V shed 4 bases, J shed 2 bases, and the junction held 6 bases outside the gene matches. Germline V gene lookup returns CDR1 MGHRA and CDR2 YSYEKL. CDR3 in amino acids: CASSLGQGRTYEQYF. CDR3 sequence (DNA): TGCGCCAGCAGCCTCGGACAGGGGAGAACCTACGAGCAGTACTTC.

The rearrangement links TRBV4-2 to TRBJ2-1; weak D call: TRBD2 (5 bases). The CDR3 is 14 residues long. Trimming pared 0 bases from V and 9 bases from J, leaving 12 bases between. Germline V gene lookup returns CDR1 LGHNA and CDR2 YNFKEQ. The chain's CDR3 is CASSQESGWGEQFF. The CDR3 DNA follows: TGTGCCAGCAGCCAAGAAAGCGGCTGGGGTGAGCAGTTCTTC.

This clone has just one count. This CDR3 reads CASSDRAKNIQYF. In DNA, the CDR3 is TGCGCCAGCAGTGACAGGGCGAAAAACATTCAGTACTTC. This rearrangement joins TRBV10-2 to TRBJ2-4; D possibly corresponds to TRBD1 (5 bases). This CDR3 contains 13 residues. V was shortened by 3 bases and J by 4 bases, with 7 bases between the two germline ends. CDR1 and CDR2 (germline): WSHSY, SAAADI.